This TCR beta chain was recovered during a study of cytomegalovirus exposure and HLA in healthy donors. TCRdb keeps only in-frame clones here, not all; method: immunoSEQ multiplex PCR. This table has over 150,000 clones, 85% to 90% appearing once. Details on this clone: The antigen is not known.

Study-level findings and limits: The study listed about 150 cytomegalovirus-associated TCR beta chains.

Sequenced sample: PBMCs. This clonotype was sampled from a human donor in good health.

The CDR3 here is CASSYERGARYEQYF. CDR3 in DNA: TGTGCCAGCAGTTACGAGCGGGGGGCGCGGTACGAGCAGTACTTC. The chain employs TRBV6-5 and TRBJ2-7; 9 bases line up with TRBD2. The V segment lost 2 bases and the J segment 4 bases; nucleotides outside the gene matches: 6. This CDR3 spans 15 amino acids. CDR1 and CDR2 from the germline V gene are MNHEY and SVGAGI.